This TCR beta chain was captured by sequencing in a study of cytomegalovirus exposure and HLA in healthy donors. The data were produced by immunoSEQ multiplex PCR, yet TCRdb's version contains in-frame clones alone and is incomplete. This sample yields 230,000 or so clones, of which around 90% are seen a single time; just under 3% belongs to the top ten. The V gene end was trimmed by 8 bases and the J gene end by 4 bases; junction bases not matched to a gene: 5. CDR1 MDHEN and CDR2 SYDVKM come from the germline V gene. The CDR3 loop spans 13 amino acids. This TCR came from a woman between 18 and 29 years old in good health and CMV-seronegative. The sequenced sample was PBMCs. The rearrangement joins TRBV28 to TRBJ2-1; 7 positions match TRBD1. The CDR3 sequence is CASLDRAYNEQFF. CDR3 coding DNA: TGTGCCAGCCTCGACAGGGCATACAATGAGCAGTTCTTC.